These T cell receptor beta chains were read from a single sample in a study of blood T cell repertoires in COVID-19. The protocol was immunoSEQ multiplex PCR, while the TCRdb copy is restricted to in-frame clones and leaves out a portion. This sample has tens of thousands of clones, with around 80% found just once. Source material: peripheral blood. The receptors here all came from a human donor in a cohort sampled during active COVID-19. CDR3s include the opening cysteine and the closing phenylalanine or tryptophan.

V	J	CDR3
TRBV10-2	TRBJ2-5	CASSGGRETQYF
TRBV12-3/TRBV12-4	TRBJ1-1	CASSLGRLRAFF
TRBV5-1	TRBJ2-1	CASSTGTTRNEQFF
TRBV2	TRBJ2-2	CASRRQGANTGELFF
TRBV6-6	TRBJ2-2	CASIERAGTGELFF
TRBV5-1	TRBJ2-7	CASSTGQVPSGRSYEQYF
TRBV19	TRBJ2-1	CASSIIPGLAGRSYNEQFF
TRBV9	TRBJ2-5	CASSASGGAVGETQYF
TRBV2	TRBJ2-3	CASSEERKRRNTDTQYF
TRBV5-1	TRBJ2-3	CASSSPGSTDTQYF
TRBV28	TRBJ1-1	CAISWGQGVPTEAFF
TRBV6-2/TRBV6-3	TRBJ2-5	CASSAGTVLETQYF
TRBV19	TRBJ2-7	CASSRGSPYEQYF
TRBV9	TRBJ2-3	CASSDTSGGAEDTQYF
TRBV7-9	TRBJ2-2	CASSPGHNTGELFF
TRBV15	TRBJ2-5	CATSRDLRFQETQYF
TRBV14	TRBJ2-2	CASSQDRTGGLHGELFF
TRBV6-2/TRBV6-3	TRBJ2-3	CASSTHSGGPDTQYF
TRBV28	TRBJ1-5	CASINAGGRNQPQHF
TRBV4-2	TRBJ2-3	CASSQDKKWPSDGSTDTQYF
TRBV27	TRBJ2-1	CASSPDPGVDEQFF
TRBV7-2	TRBJ2-7	CASSLGLAFSYEQYF
TRBV18	TRBJ2-7	CASSRGRGYEQYF
TRBV7-2	TRBJ1-5	CASSLHRENQPQHF
TRBV20-1	TRBJ1-2	CSAGPGKGYTF
TRBV29-1	TRBJ2-3	CSVAGLNTDTQYF
TRBV5-4	TRBJ1-1	CASRQTGGNTEAFF
TRBV28	TRBJ2-2	CASRGTGGNTGELFF
TRBV13	TRBJ2-3	CASSLTTGVSTDTQYF
TRBV20-1	TRBJ2-7	CSASRPSGGYEQYF
TRBV27	TRBJ2-7	CASRTGTGAYEQYF
TRBV4-3	TRBJ2-2	CASSEGQGSFTGELFF
TRBV29-1	TRBJ2-3	CSLSSTDTQYF
TRBV7-9	TRBJ1-1	CASSLSLVTEAFF
TRBV7-9	TRBJ2-2	CASSLGTSAHGELFF
TRBV3-1/TRBV3-2	TRBJ2-3	CASSQAPGTGSNTQYF
TRBV30	TRBJ1-2	CAWSTGARGYTF
TRBV10-3	TRBJ1-1	CAISTNTGIRAFF
TRBV7-8	TRBJ2-5	CASSPTTTGGQETQYF
TRBV29-1	TRBJ1-6	CSVTTGTGNSPLHF